This TCR beta chain appears in the sequencing data of a study of T cell clonotyping in hematopoietic cell transplantation (dated by TCRdb to the early 2020s). Context from the whole study: A total of under 150 blood samples were collected in the study from some 37 consecutive transplant recipients and their related donors. Patient recruitment ran from late 2015 to January 2017, and follow-up continued until September 2020 or death. General findings and caveats noted by the study authors: After transplant, TCR diversity in recipients dropped, and pathologically expanded clonotypes climbed progressively between day 30 and day 180. Overlap with donor repertoires was found for only a small fraction of recipient repertoires, with over 95% found to appear de novo at the given depth. The sample size was limited and the cells went unsorted, which meant the CD4 and CD8 repertoire contributions could not be told apart. Inverse Simpson Index values from donors and from recipients before transplant predicted broader TCR repertoire diversity after transplant.

The sample's time point label, decoded: 100 days after allo-HCT. Recipient blood was collected about 28 days before transplant and at days 30, 100 and 180 after transplant. Nuclei Lysis Solution was used to extract genomic DNA from fresh or cryopreserved unfractionated peripheral blood mononuclear cells. The immunoSEQ assay, a bias-controlled multiplex PCR with V- and J-specific primers, was used to amplify TCR beta CDR3 regions from genomic DNA. In a second PCR step, the CDR3 amplicons were tagged with a proprietary barcode plus Illumina adapter sequences. An Illumina MiSeq instrument was used for sequencing of the CDR3 libraries. In the source study's methods: Export and quality control were performed with immunoSEQ Analyzer 3.0, and downstream analyses were performed with R Bioconductor and Immunarch. Only productive rearrangements in the normalized downsampled data set went into calculating the repertoire metrics. Pathologically expanded clonotypes were defined as those larger than 5 templates in the normalized cohort. The Inverse Simpson Index served as the measure of repertoire diversity. The non-normalized data set was used for CMV-specificity analyses so that all clonotypes could be captured. TCRdb limited this immuneACCESS table to in-frame rearrangements with V and J called. A share of clones is missing; checked studies link under half to unresolved V genes, and the rest is unexplained. That table supplies the V and J calls and clone size; D and trimming were determined from the DNA. For this sample there are roughly 6,500 clones; approximately 88% appear just once. The ten largest clones represent 7.5% to 8.5% of the sample.

In regard to this clone: Its antigen is not yet known. Base qualities are not at hand, and no much larger clone is one base apart.

Including cysteine and phenylalanine, the CDR3 has 10 amino acids. The entry retains the CDR3 DNA only, 30 bases that are in frame from base 1. Based on the germline V gene (reference sequence), the CDR1 and CDR2 sequences are GTSNPN and SVGIG. Trimming removed 1 base from V and 8 bases from J, leaving 5 bases between the germline ends. The source material was peripheral blood mononuclear cells, sampled 100 days after allogeneic stem cell transplant. This TCR was recovered from a male patient aged 35-55 years who had an allogeneic stem cell transplant from an unrelated donor, so the T cells may come from the graft donor. Some clones in this sample may be carry-over from other donors' samples. The sequence links TRBV30 to TRBJ1-1, with no D gene named confidently. The DNA sequence is given as TGTGCCTGGAGTGCCAGAGAAGCTTTCTTT. Translated, it reads CAWSAREAFF.